The sequence of this T cell receptor beta chain was determined in a study of CD8 T cells in ankylosing spondylitis. Overall study results and limits: Made up of about eight highly homologous variants, a TCR beta motif appeared characteristic of ankylosing spondylitis blood.

MiXCR, run by TCRdb on the 5' RACE reads, gives a single entry per CDR3 protein. The sample carries under 250,000 distinct CDR3 sequences, around a quarter recorded once. Germline V lookup: CDR1 MNHEY, CDR2 SVGAGI. Trimming pared 7 bases from V and 2 bases from J, leaving 18 bases between. The CDR3 runs to 15 residues. This clonotype was seen once. Its antigen is not known. This TCR derives from a male donor with ankylosing spondylitis or in good health (not recorded which). Sample: blood, either unsorted or a sorted T cell fraction (not recorded which). The V and J genes are TRBV6-5 and TRBJ2-7, with D perhaps TRBD1 (6 bases). The CDR3 region has the DNA TGTGCCAGCATTAAGGACAGCTTCGCCGCCTACGAGCAGTACTTC. The encoded protein is CASIKDSFAAYEQYF.